The clone carrying this TCR beta chain was detected a few times. Its antigen is unidentified. Time point specified: newly diagnosed GD, antithyroid drugs for less than 3 months. RNA from PBMCs was the source of the TCR library. American Thyroid Association guidelines were used to diagnose Graves' disease. CDR3 regions were amplified by Arm-PCR using iRepertoire HTBI primers to build TCR beta libraries. From the multiplex PCR reads, TCRdb called clonotypes with MiXCR, one entry per CDR3 protein. The repertoire holds approximately 350,000 distinct CDR3 sequences, with 15% to 20% as singletons. The data originate from a study of regulatory T cells in long-lasting Graves disease. Study-wide findings and caveats: Rather than thyroid tissue, only peripheral blood underwent study.

The germline V gene has CDR1 MDHEN and CDR2 SYDVKM. The ends lost 6 bases at V and 10 bases at J; junction bases unmatched: 8. This CDR3 is built from 14 residues. This sample was shared with a second study, whose subject was T cells in Graves' hyperthyroidism and ophthalmopathy.

The sequenced sample was peripheral blood mononuclear cells (PBMCs), obtained at new diagnosis, from a patient treated with antithyroid drugs. The chain links TRBV28 to TRBJ2-1; 11 bases map to TRBD2. The clonotype was recovered from a man aged 40-49 years with Graves disease. Here the CDR3 DNA reads TGTGCCAGCAGCGTAGCGGGGGGGCCGGGGGAGCAGTTCTTC. The encoded protein is CASSVAGGPGEQFF.